This is a list of T cell receptor beta chains from one sample in a study of cytomegalovirus exposure and HLA in healthy donors. Using immunoSEQ multiplex PCR, the repertoire was profiled, and TCRdb retains in-frame clones only, with some absent. The sample lists 160,000 or so clones, 87% occurring once. Sequencing was carried out using PBMCs. Receptors were obtained from a woman in her thirties in good health and CMV-seronegative. The CDR3 runs from the conserved cysteine through the conserved F or W. The D gene is left open where the match is weak. The size entry is marked missing in some rows and otherwise reads once, few, many or a size class.

cdr3_nt	cdr3_aa	d_call	v_call	clone_size	j_call
TGTGCCAGTAGGAGTCTGGCGAGGGAGCCCACTGAAGCTTTCTTT	CASRSLAREPTEAFF	NA	TRBV19	NA	TRBJ1-1
TGTGCCAGCAGTTACAGGAGGGAGGGGGAAAAACTGTTTTTT	CASSYRREGEKLFF	NA	TRBV6-5	NA	TRBJ1-4
TGTGCCAGCACCCCACTTTTCGGACAGGGGGAGACCCAGTACTTC	CASTPLFGQGETQYF	TRBD1	TRBV2	NA	TRBJ2-5
TGCGCCAGCAGCTTGTCTCTTTCCGGGACAGGGAGACAAGAGACCCAGTACTTC	CASSLSLSGTGRQETQYF	TRBD1	TRBV5-1	NA	TRBJ2-5
TGTGCCATTGGACCCCCGGGAACCTACGAGCAGTACTTC	CAIGPPGTYEQYF	NA	TRBV10-3	NA	TRBJ2-7
TGTGCCAGCAGTTACCAGGGACAGGGGTCCTACGAGCAGTACTTC	CASSYQGQGSYEQYF	TRBD1	TRBV27	NA	TRBJ2-7
TGTGCCAGCAGTTTCGGACAGGGACTATCCGAGCAGTACTTC	CASSFGQGLSEQYF	NA	TRBV27	NA	TRBJ2-7
TGTGCCAGCAGAAAGGGGGAAGCTTTCTTT	CASRKGEAFF	NA	TRBV6-1	NA	TRBJ1-1
TGTGCCAGCAGCCAAAGGACAGGGGGGACCTACGAGCAGTACTTC	CASSQRTGGTYEQYF	TRBD1	TRBV4-2	NA	TRBJ2-7
TGTGCCAGCAGCCTTTCTACAGGTGCCCTCCTGGCGTACTTC	CASSLSTGALLAYF	NA	TRBV21-1	NA	TRBJ2-7
TGCGCCAGCAGTGTTCTAGCGGGGGGCCAAGAGACCCAGTACTTC	CASSVLAGGQETQYF	TRBD2	TRBV10-2	NA	TRBJ2-5
TGTGCCAGCAGCCAAGATTTGGGCGGGGGGGATGGCTACACCTTC	CASSQDLGGGDGYTF	NA	TRBV4-2	NA	TRBJ1-2
TGTGCCAGCAATTGGGACAGGGGAAGCGAGCAGTACTTC	CASNWDRGSEQYF	TRBD1	TRBV6-6	NA	TRBJ2-7
TGTGCCAGCAGCCACCGGGGGTCGGATTCACCCCTCCACTTT	CASSHRGSDSPLHF	NA	TRBV7-9	NA	TRBJ1-6
TGTGCCAGCTCACCAACGTCCAGGGACTATGGCTACACCTTC	CASSPTSRDYGYTF	NA	TRBV18	NA	TRBJ1-2
TGTGCCAGCAGTTACTCGATGCGGGCTAGAGGGTCAACCTTC	CASSYSMRARGSTF	NA	TRBV6-5	NA	TRBJ2-7
TGTGCCAGCAGCCAAGCCTCGGGACTCGTAGCGGGGAGGTATGAGCAGTTCTTC	CASSQASGLVAGRYEQFF	TRBD2	TRBV4-2	once	TRBJ2-1
TGTGCCAGTAGTATAGATTGGGGGACTTATGAAAAACTGTTTTTT	CASSIDWGTYEKLFF	NA	TRBV19	NA	TRBJ1-4
TGTGCCAGCAGGCGGGGGGCGCGAGGCTACACCTTC	CASRRGARGYTF	NA	TRBV2	once	TRBJ1-2
TGTGCCAGCCTCATTGCTGGTAGCGGGGGCAACAATGAGCAGTTCTTC	CASLIAGSGGNNEQFF	TRBD2	TRBV4-2	NA	TRBJ2-1
TGCGCCAGCAGCCCACGGACAGGGTCGAACACTGAAGCTTTCTTT	CASSPRTGSNTEAFF	TRBD1	TRBV5-1	NA	TRBJ1-1
TGTGCCAGCAGCTTATCTAACACTGAAGCTTTCTTT	CASSLSNTEAFF	NA	TRBV11-2	NA	TRBJ1-1
TGTGCCAGCTCCCCAGTGGACAGGGGGTCCCTTAACTATGGCTACACCTTC	CASSPVDRGSLNYGYTF	TRBD1	TRBV18	NA	TRBJ1-2
TGCAGCGTTGTCTCCAACAGGGTGAACACTGAAGCTTTCTTT	CSVVSNRVNTEAFF	NA	TRBV29-1	NA	TRBJ1-1
TGTGCCAGCGACCGGCGGGCTGGGGCCAACGTCCTGACTTTC	CASDRRAGANVLTF	NA	TRBV6-1	NA	TRBJ2-6
TGTGCCAGCAGTTCGACTAATTACAATGAGCAGTTCTTC	CASSSTNYNEQFF	NA	TRBV2	NA	TRBJ2-1
TGCGCCAGCAGCCCTATCGGACTAGCGGGGGGAAATGAGCAGTTCTTC	CASSPIGLAGGNEQFF	TRBD2	TRBV4-1	NA	TRBJ2-1
TGTGCCACCAGCGTCAGGGAAATGTTCAACTATGGCTACACCTTC	CATSVREMFNYGYTF	NA	TRBV15	NA	TRBJ1-2
TGCGCCAGCAGCTTGGCCTTGGGGCCCGACACTGAAGCTTTCTTT	CASSLALGPDTEAFF	NA	TRBV5-1	NA	TRBJ1-1
TGTGCCAGCAGTAGACTAGCGGGGGGCGAACCCCAAGAGACCCAGTACTTC	CASSRLAGGEPQETQYF	TRBD2	TRBV25-1	NA	TRBJ2-5
TGTGCCACCAGCAGAGATGTTTCGGGTCAGCCCCAGCATTTT	CATSRDVSGQPQHF	NA	TRBV15	NA	TRBJ1-5
TGTGCCAGCAGCCCGGGACAGGGATCCTACAATGAGCAGTTCTTC	CASSPGQGSYNEQFF	TRBD1	TRBV7-9	NA	TRBJ2-1
TGTGCCAGCAGCTTAGGAACTCTAGGCACCGGGGAGCTGTTTTTT	CASSLGTLGTGELFF	NA	TRBV7-6	NA	TRBJ2-2
TGCGCCAGCAGCTTGGCCCCACAGGGGAGCTCTGGAAACACCATATATTTT	CASSLAPQGSSGNTIYF	TRBD1	TRBV5-1	NA	TRBJ1-3
TGTGCCACCAGCAGAGATCGAGGGACTCGTGGCTACACCTTC	CATSRDRGTRGYTF	NA	TRBV15	NA	TRBJ1-2
TGTGCCAGCAGACAGGGCGGAATAGAGACCCAGTACTTC	CASRQGGIETQYF	NA	TRBV6-5	NA	TRBJ2-5
TGTGCCACCAGCAGAGATACGGGTGGCTACACCTTC	CATSRDTGGYTF	NA	TRBV15	NA	TRBJ1-2
TGCAGCATTGAAGATTCCAGGGGCGGCTACACCTTC	CSIEDSRGGYTF	NA	TRBV29-1	NA	TRBJ1-2
TGCAGCGATAAAGCGGGGGGGCTCGGTGAGCAGTTCTTC	CSDKAGGLGEQFF	TRBD2	TRBV29-1	NA	TRBJ2-1
TGTGCCAGCTCAAGACAGGGAGATCAGCCCCAGCATTTT	CASSRQGDQPQHF	TRBD1	TRBV18	NA	TRBJ1-5
TGTGCCAGCAGCTTGGGACAGCCCACCGGGGAGCTGTTTTTT	CASSLGQPTGELFF	NA	TRBV5-6	NA	TRBJ2-2
TGTGCCAGCAGCCAAGATGGGATGGGACAGGGGGTCGGTGAAGCTTTCTTT	CASSQDGMGQGVGEAFF	TRBD1	TRBV4-2	NA	TRBJ1-1
TGTGCCAGCAGTGTCCGCCAGGGGTCTAGCTCCTATAATTCACCCCTCCACTTT	CASSVRQGSSSYNSPLHF	NA	TRBV2	NA	TRBJ1-6
TGTGCCAGCAGCACCCCGAACCGCCAGGGAAAAGAGACCCAGTACTTC	CASSTPNRQGKETQYF	NA	TRBV5-6	NA	TRBJ2-5
TGTGCCATCAGCATGGGACAGGCGCCCTCCGAGCAGTACTTC	CAISMGQAPSEQYF	TRBD1	TRBV10-3	NA	TRBJ2-7
TGTGCCAGTGGTCAGGACATTCAGTACTTC	CASGQDIQYF	NA	TRBV25-1	NA	TRBJ2-4
TGTGCCACCAGGGACAGGAGGAACACTGAAGCTTTCTTT	CATRDRRNTEAFF	TRBD1	TRBV6-5	NA	TRBJ1-1
TGTGCCAGCAGCCGGACAGGAGATAGCAATCAGCCCCAGCATTTT	CASSRTGDSNQPQHF	TRBD1	TRBV7-8	NA	TRBJ1-5
TGTGCCAGCAGTGGGGACAGGGTAGTAACTGAAGCTTTCTTT	CASSGDRVVTEAFF	TRBD1	TRBV6-1	NA	TRBJ1-1
TGTGCCAGCAGCCAAGATCGACTAGCGGGGGCTGAGCAGTTCTTC	CASSQDRLAGAEQFF	TRBD2	TRBV4-2	NA	TRBJ2-1
TGTGCCAGCAAATCCCGGGACACGGGCCCAGATACGCAGTATTTT	CASKSRDTGPDTQYF	NA	TRBV6-5	NA	TRBJ2-3
TGTGCCAGTACCCCGGGGAGTCAGACGGGTTCACCCCTCCACTTT	CASTPGSQTGSPLHF	NA	TRBV19	once	TRBJ1-6
TGTGCCAGTCACAGGGGGCGAGACTATGGCTACACCTTC	CASHRGRDYGYTF	TRBD1	TRBV2	few	TRBJ1-2
TGTGCCAGCTCGTCCCAGACAGGGATGGGCAATCAGCCCCAGCATTTT	CASSSQTGMGNQPQHF	TRBD1	TRBV18	few	TRBJ1-5
TGCGCCAGCAGCTCCCGGCGGGGGGGCTCGTACGAGCAGTACTTC	CASSSRRGGSYEQYF	TRBD2	TRBV5-1	NA	TRBJ2-7
TGTGCCAGCAGCTCCCGGACAGGCTTAAACACTGAAGCTTTCTTT	CASSSRTGLNTEAFF	TRBD1	TRBV7-6	NA	TRBJ1-1
TGTGCCAGCACCTCGGGGAACACCGGGGAGCTGTTTTTT	CASTSGNTGELFF	NA	TRBV27	NA	TRBJ2-2
TGCGCCAGCAGCTTGGGGGACAGGGACCCTTTCTTGGAGCAGTATTTT	CASSLGDRDPFLEQYF	TRBD1	TRBV5-1	NA	TRBJ2-3
TGCGCCAGCAGTCAATCTAATCGGAGGGGGGGCACTGAAGCTTTCTTT	CASSQSNRRGGTEAFF	NA	TRBV23-1	once	TRBJ1-1